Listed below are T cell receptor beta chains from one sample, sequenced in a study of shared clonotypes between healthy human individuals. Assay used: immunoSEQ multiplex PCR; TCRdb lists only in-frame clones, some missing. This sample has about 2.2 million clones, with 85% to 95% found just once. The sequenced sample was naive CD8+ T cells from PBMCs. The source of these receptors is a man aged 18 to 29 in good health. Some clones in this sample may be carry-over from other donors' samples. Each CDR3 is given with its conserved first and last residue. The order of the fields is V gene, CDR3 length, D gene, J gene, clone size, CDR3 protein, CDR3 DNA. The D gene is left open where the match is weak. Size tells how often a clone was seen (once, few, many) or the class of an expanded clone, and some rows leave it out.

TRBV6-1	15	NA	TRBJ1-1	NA	CASSEFRTVNTEAFF	TGTGCCAGCAGTGAGTTCCGGACGGTGAACACTGAAGCTTTCTTT
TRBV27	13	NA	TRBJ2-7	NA	CASSLTDAYEQYF	TGTGCCAGCAGTTTAACAGATGCCTACGAGCAGTACTTC
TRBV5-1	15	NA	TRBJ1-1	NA	CASSLGLQLNTEAFF	TGCGCCAGCAGCTTGGGGCTCCAACTTAACACTGAAGCTTTCTTT
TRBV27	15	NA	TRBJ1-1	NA	CASSLSGGPNTEAFF	TGTGCCAGCAGTTTATCCGGGGGGCCGAACACTGAAGCTTTCTTT
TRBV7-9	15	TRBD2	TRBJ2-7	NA	CASSPRASGNREQYF	TGTGCCAGCAGCCCTCGGGCTAGCGGGAATCGCGAGCAGTACTTC
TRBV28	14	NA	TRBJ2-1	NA	CASSFAGQENEQFF	TGTGCCAGCAGTTTCGCAGGGCAGGAAAATGAGCAGTTCTTC
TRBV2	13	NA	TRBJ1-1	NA	CACLRGSNTEAFF	TGTGCCTGCCTGCGGGGCAGCAACACTGAAGCTTTCTTT
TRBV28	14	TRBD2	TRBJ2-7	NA	CASSYAGGGGEQYF	TGTGCCAGCAGTTATGCGGGAGGGGGAGGCGAGCAGTACTTC
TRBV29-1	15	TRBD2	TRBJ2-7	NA	CSVRSTSGSRDEQYF	TGCAGCGTCCGATCGACTAGCGGGAGTAGGGACGAGCAGTACTTC
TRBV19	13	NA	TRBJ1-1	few	CASSIARGTEAFF	TGTGCCAGTAGTATAGCCCGAGGCACTGAAGCTTTCTTT
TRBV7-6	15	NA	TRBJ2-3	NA	CASSLGTTSTDTQYF	TGTGCCAGCAGCCTGGGGACAACTAGCACAGATACGCAGTATTTT
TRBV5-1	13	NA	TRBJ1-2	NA	CASSIDQNYGYTF	TGCGCCAGCAGCATTGACCAAAACTATGGCTACACCTTC
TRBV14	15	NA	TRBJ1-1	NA	CASSLRGSRGTEAFF	TGTGCCAGCAGCCTTCGGGGGTCGCGCGGCACTGAAGCTTTCTTT
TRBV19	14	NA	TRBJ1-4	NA	CASTRTGLNEKLFF	TGTGCCAGTACCAGGACGGGACTAAATGAAAAACTGTTTTTT
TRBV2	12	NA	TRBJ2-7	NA	CASRLAPLEQYF	TGTGCCAGCAGACTCGCTCCCCTAGAGCAGTACTTC
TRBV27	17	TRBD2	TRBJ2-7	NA	CASSPLGTSGIPYEQYF	TGTGCCAGCAGTCCCCTCGGGACTAGCGGCATTCCCTACGAGCAGTACTTC
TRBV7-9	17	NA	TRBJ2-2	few	CASSLIVGGPNTGELFF	TGTGCCAGCAGCTTAATCGTCGGAGGGCCTAACACCGGGGAGCTGTTTTTT
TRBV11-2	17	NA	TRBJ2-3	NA	CASSHLRVRDYADTQYF	TGTGCCAGCAGCCATTTGAGGGTCCGTGACTACGCAGATACGCAGTATTTT
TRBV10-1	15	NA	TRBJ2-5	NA	CASSDSPRQAETQYF	TGCGCCAGCAGTGATTCTCCGAGACAGGCAGAGACCCAGTACTTC
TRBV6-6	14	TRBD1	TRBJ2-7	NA	CASREDRGSYEQYF	TGTGCCAGCCGAGAGGACAGGGGGAGCTACGAGCAGTACTTC
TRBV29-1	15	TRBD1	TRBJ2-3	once	CSVEGGQTNTDTQYF	TGCAGCGTTGAAGGGGGACAGACGAACACAGATACGCAGTATTTT
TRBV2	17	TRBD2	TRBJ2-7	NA	CATVPGRGERETYEQYF	TGTGCTACTGTGCCGGGGCGCGGCGAGCGGGAAACCTACGAGCAGTACTTC